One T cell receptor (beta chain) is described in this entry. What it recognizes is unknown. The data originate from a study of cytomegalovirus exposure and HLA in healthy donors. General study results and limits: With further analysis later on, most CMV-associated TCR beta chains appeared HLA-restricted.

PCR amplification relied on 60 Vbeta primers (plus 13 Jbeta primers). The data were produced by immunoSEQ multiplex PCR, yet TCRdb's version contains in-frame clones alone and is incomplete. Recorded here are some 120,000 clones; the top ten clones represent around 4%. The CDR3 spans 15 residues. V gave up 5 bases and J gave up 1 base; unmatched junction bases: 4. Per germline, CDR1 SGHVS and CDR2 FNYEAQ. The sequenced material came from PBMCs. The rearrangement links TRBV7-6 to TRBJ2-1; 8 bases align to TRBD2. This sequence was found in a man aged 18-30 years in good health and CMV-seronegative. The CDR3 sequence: CASSPKRGSYNEQFF. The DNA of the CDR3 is TGTGCCAGCAGCCCTAAGCGGGGGTCCTACAATGAGCAGTTCTTC.